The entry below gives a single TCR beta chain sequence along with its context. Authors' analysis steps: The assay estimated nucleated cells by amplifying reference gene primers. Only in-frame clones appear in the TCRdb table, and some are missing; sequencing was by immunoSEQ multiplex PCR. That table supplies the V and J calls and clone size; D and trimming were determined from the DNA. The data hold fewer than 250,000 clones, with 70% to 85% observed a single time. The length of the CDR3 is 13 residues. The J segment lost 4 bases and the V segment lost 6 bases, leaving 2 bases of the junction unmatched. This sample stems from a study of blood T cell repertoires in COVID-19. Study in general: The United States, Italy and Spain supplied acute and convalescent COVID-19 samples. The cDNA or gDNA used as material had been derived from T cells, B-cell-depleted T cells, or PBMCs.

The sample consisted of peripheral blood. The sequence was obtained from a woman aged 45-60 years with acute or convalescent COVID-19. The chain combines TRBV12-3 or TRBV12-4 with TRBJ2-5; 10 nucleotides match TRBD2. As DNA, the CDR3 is TGTGCCAGCAGACTAGCGGGGAGAGAGACCCAGTACTTC. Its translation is CASRLAGRETQYF.